At least ten counts were recorded for the clone carrying this T cell receptor beta chain. Its specificity is unknown. This CDR3 region has 15 residues. With 3 bases removed from V and 3 bases from J, the gap between germline ends came to 11 bases. Germline values: CDR1 SNHLY, CDR2 FYNNEI. These data come from a study of CD8 T cells in ankylosing spondylitis. Molecular-barcoded quantitative 5'-RACE produced these TCR beta libraries. A single record per CDR3 protein comes from TCRdb applying MiXCR to the 5' RACE reads. The repertoire holds 200,000 to 250,000 distinct CDR3 sequences, with 7% to 8% as singletons. Study results and caveats: Relatively rare in peripheral blood, disease-linked clones were also CD8+. Reports of some motif variants in reactive arthritis synovial fluid and blood predate this one. Seemingly distinctive of ankylosing spondylitis blood was a TCR beta motif formed by eight highly homologous variants. Disease-linked clones were reportedly significantly enriched in matched ankylosing spondylitis synovial fluid.

J is TRBJ2-2 and V is TRBV2; no clear D. The receptor was isolated from a male donor with ankylosing spondylitis. Sequenced: blood, either unsorted or a sorted T cell fraction (not recorded which). This CDR3 is CASSDHPNYTGELFF. The DNA of the CDR3 is TGTGCCAGCAGTGATCACCCAAACTACACCGGGGAGCTGTTTTTT.